These T cell receptor beta chains were read from a single sample in a study of TIL therapy for anti-PD-1-resistant metastatic lung cancer. Profiling relied on immunoSEQ multiplex PCR, and the TCRdb table lists in-frame clones only, not all of them. The table lists about 50,000 clones, roughly 70% of them singletons, with 5.6% in the top ten. Sequences were derived from tumor tissue, sampled at baseline. The source is a person aged 25 to 85 with non-small cell lung cancer. Both conserved end residues are part of each CDR3. The D gene is left open where the match is weak. Not every row has a clone size; where given, it reads once, few, many or a size class.

13 | TRBJ1-6 | TRBV10-1 | . | . | CASSEKVNSPLHF | TGCGCCAGCAGTGAGAAAGTCAATTCACCCCTCCACTTT
14 | TRBJ2-2 | TRBV6-5 | . | . | CASSYLSNTGELFF | TGTGCCAGCAGTTACCTTTCGAACACCGGGGAGCTGTTTTTT
15 | TRBJ1-4 | TRBV29-1 | . | . | CSSHFDSPAKEKLFF | TGCAGCTCCCACTTCGACAGCCCGGCTAAAGAAAAACTGTTTTTT
13 | TRBJ2-4 | TRBV5-6 | . | . | CASRTGGENIQYF | TGTGCCAGCAGGACTGGCGGAGAAAACATTCAGTACTTC
15 | TRBJ2-7 | TRBV28 | . | . | CASSLRGRRSYEQYF | TGTGCCAGCAGTTTAAGGGGCCGGAGATCCTACGAGCAGTACTTC
14 | TRBJ2-7 | TRBV5-1 | . | . | CAGAEVPASHEQYF | TGCGCCGGTGCCGAGGTCCCCGCGTCGCACGAGCAGTACTTC
14 | TRBJ1-1 | TRBV7-2 | . | . | CASSLDNRATEAFF | TGTGCCAGCAGCTTAGATAACAGGGCCACTGAAGCTTTCTTT
15 | TRBJ2-4 | TRBV5-6 | . | once | CASSLDLNPGNIQYF | TGTGCCAGCAGCTTGGACCTAAATCCGGGAAACATTCAGTACTTC
15 | TRBJ1-4 | TRBV5-1 | . | once | CASTRNSGGWEKLFF | TGCGCCAGCACCCGGAATAGTGGAGGTTGGGAAAAACTGTTTTTT
15 | TRBJ2-2 | TRBV25-1 | TRBD1 | few | CASTRDRGRPGELFF | TGTGCCTCTACTAGGGACAGGGGGCGCCCCGGGGAGCTGTTTTTT
13 | TRBJ2-3 | TRBV6-6 | . | . | CASHPARTDTQYF | TGTGCCAGCCACCCCGCACGCACAGATACGCAGTATTTT
15 | TRBJ1-5 | TRBV7-9 | . | . | CASSPPGAGAQPQHF | TGTGCCAGCAGCCCACCAGGGGCGGGGGCCCAGCCCCAGCATTTT
12 | TRBJ1-1 | TRBV10-2 | . | . | CASSEGGQGAFF | TGCGCCAGCAGTGAGGGGGGGCAAGGAGCTTTCTTT
15 | TRBJ2-5 | TRBV6-5 | TRBD1 | once | CASSSYYRGQETQYF | TGTGCCAGCAGTTCTTATTACAGGGGGCAAGAGACCCAGTACTTC
15 | TRBJ2-3 | TRBV5-6 | TRBD2 | once | CASSLIAGGPDTQYF | TGTGCCAGCAGCCTTATAGCGGGGGGGCCAGATACGCAGTATTTT
13 | TRBJ2-7 | TRBV29-1 | . | . | CSVATRAAYEQYF | TGCAGCGTAGCTACCCGGGCCGCCTACGAGCAGTACTTC
13 | TRBJ1-1 | TRBV28 | . | . | CASSNRENTEAFF | TGTGCCAGCAGTAACAGGGAGAACACTGAAGCTTTCTTT
14 | TRBJ1-1 | TRBV11-3 | TRBD1 | . | CASSLGQGLTEAFF | TGTGCCAGCAGCTTAGGACAGGGCCTCACTGAAGCTTTCTTT
16 | TRBJ1-2 | TRBV5-1 | . | . | CASSLGGASKPYGYTF | TGCGCCAGCAGCTTGGGTGGCGCCAGTAAACCCTATGGCTACACCTTC
13 | TRBJ2-7 | TRBV7-9 | TRBD1 | . | CASSFSGGYEQYF | TGTGCCAGCAGCTTTTCAGGGGGCTACGAGCAGTACTTC
15 | TRBJ2-6 | TRBV5-5 | . | . | CASSEGGSGANVLTF | TGTGCCAGCAGCGAAGGGGGCTCTGGGGCCAACGTCCTGACTTTC
15 | TRBJ2-5 | TRBV2 | . | . | CASSPGRRSVETQYF | TGTGCCAGCAGTCCGGGACGTCGTTCGGTCGAGACCCAGTACTTC
15 | TRBJ1-1 | TRBV6-5 | . | once | CASSSGRNLNTEAFF | TGTGCCAGCAGTTCCGGCCGGAACTTGAACACTGAAGCTTTCTTT
12 | TRBJ2-7 | TRBV28 | . | . | CASSPDPYEQYF | TGTGCCAGCAGTCCCGACCCCTACGAGCAGTACTTC
14 | TRBJ2-1 | TRBV27 | . | . | CASSFADSPGEQFF | TGTGCCAGCAGTTTTGCTGATAGCCCCGGGGAGCAGTTCTTC
14 | TRBJ2-2 | TRBV5-1 | TRBD1 | once | CASTDRGLTGELFF | TGCGCCAGTACGGACAGGGGCCTGACCGGGGAGCTGTTTTTT
14 | TRBJ1-1 | TRBV30 | . | . | CAWNLGRIHTEAFF | TGTGCCTGGAACTTAGGACGGATTCACACTGAAGCTTTCTTT
15 | TRBJ2-3 | TRBV19 | . | . | CASSPGAQATDTQYF | TGTGCCAGTAGCCCCGGAGCGCAAGCGACAGATACGCAGTATTTT
13 | TRBJ1-2 | TRBV9 | . | . | CASSAQEPYGYTF | TGTGCCAGCAGCGCACAGGAACCCTATGGCTACACCTTC
14 | TRBJ2-7 | TRBV5-1 | . | . | CASSLAKGSDEQYF | TGCGCCAGCAGCTTGGCCAAGGGTAGTGACGAGCAGTACTTC
13 | TRBJ1-2 | TRBV28 | . | . | CASTPLTVGGYTF | TGTGCCAGCACCCCCTTGACCGTGGGTGGCTACACCTTC
14 | TRBJ1-3 | TRBV15 | . | once | CATRTGTHGNTIYF | TGTGCCACCAGAACCGGGACTCATGGAAACACCATATATTTT